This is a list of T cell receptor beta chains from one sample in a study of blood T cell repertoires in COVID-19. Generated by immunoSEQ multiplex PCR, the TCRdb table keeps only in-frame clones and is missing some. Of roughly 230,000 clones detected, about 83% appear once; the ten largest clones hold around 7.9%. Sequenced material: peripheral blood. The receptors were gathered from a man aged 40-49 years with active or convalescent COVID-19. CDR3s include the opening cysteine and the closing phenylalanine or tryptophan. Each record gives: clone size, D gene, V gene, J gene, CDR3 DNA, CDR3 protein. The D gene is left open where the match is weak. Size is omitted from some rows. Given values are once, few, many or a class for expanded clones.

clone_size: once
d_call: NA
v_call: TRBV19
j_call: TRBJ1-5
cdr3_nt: TGTGCCAGTAGTATAATGACAAGTCAGCCCCAGCATTTT
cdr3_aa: CASSIMTSQPQHF

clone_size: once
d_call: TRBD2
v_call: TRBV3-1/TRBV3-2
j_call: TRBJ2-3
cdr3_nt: TGTGCCAGCAGCCAAGTAAGGACTAGCGGGGGGACCCTTTTT
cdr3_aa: CASSQVRTSGGTLF

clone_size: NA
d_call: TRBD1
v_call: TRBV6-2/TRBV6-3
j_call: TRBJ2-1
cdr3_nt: TGTGCCAGCAGCCGCGGGACAGGGGGCGGTGATGAGCAGTTCTTC
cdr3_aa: CASSRGTGGGDEQFF

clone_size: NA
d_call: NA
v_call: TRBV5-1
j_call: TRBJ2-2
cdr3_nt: TGCGCCAGCAGCTTGGGTCTTACCGGGGAGCTGTTTTTT
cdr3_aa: CASSLGLTGELFF

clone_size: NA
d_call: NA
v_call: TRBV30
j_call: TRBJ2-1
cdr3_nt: TGTGCCTGGAAGGCGGTTAACAATGAGCAGTTCTTC
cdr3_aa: CAWKAVNNEQFF

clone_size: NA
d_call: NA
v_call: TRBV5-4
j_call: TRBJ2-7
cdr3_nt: TGTGCCAGCAGCTTAGACCAGCGCTCCTACGAGCAGTACTTC
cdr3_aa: CASSLDQRSYEQYF

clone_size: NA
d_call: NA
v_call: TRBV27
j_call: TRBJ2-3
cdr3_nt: TGTGCCAGCAGTTCCTTAAGACTAGGAGGCGTCACAGATACGCAGTATTTT
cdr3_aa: CASSSLRLGGVTDTQYF

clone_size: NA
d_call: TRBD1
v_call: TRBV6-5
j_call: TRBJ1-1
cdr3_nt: TGTGCCAGCAGAAGGACAGGGGGGACTGAAGCTTTCTTT
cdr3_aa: CASRRTGGTEAFF

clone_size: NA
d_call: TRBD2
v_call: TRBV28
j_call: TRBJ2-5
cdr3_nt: TGTGCCAGCAGTAAACTAGCGGGGGGAGAGACCCAGTACTTC
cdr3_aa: CASSKLAGGETQYF

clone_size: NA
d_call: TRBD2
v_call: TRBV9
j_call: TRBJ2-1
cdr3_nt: TGTGCCAGCACGGGGGGCCGCACCGCGGGACTAGCGGGAAAGAATATGCAGGAGCAGTTCTTC
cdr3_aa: CASTGGRTAGLAGKNMQEQFF

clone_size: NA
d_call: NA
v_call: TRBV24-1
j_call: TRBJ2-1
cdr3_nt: TGTGCCACCAGTGATACCCAACAGGGCTTTGAGCAGTTCTTC
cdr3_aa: CATSDTQQGFEQFF

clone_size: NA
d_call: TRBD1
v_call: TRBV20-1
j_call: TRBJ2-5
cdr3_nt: TGCAGTAGCACAGGGGAGTACTTC
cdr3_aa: CSSTGEYF

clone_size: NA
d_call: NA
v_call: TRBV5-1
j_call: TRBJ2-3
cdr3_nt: TGCGCCAGCAGCTTGACCACTAACAGGGTTAGCACAGATACGCAGTATTTT
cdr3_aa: CASSLTTNRVSTDTQYF

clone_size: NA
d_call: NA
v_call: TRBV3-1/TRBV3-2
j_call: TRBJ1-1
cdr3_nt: TGTGCCAGCACCGCGGGGACCATGAACACTGAAGCTTTCTTT
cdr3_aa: CASTAGTMNTEAFF

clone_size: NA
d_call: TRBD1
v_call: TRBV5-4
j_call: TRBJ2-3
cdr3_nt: TGTGCCAGCAGTGGGACAGGGGGCACAGATACGCAGTATTTT
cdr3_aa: CASSGTGGTDTQYF

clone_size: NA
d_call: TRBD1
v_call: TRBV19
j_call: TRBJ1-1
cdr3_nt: TGTGCCAGTAGTATAGGAGGGGGCGTATTAATGAACACTGAAGCTTTCTTT
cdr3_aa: CASSIGGGVLMNTEAFF

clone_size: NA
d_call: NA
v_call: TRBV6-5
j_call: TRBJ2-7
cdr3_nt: TGTGCCAGCAGTTATAGCGAGAAGTCCTACGAGCAGTACTTC
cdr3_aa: CASSYSEKSYEQYF

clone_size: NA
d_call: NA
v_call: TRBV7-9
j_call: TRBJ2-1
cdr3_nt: TGTGCCAGCAGCTTATATTTATGGGCGGGTAACAATGAGCAGTTCTTC
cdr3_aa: CASSLYLWAGNNEQFF

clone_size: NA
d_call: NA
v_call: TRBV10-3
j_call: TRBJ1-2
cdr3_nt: TGTGCCATCAGTGAGTCCGGTTCTGGCTACACCTTC
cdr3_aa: CAISESGSGYTF

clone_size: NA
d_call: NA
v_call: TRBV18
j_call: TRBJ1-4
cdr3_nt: TGTGCCAGCTCACCGGCGCGGTTGTCGACTAATGAAAAACTGTTTTTT
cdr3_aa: CASSPARLSTNEKLFF

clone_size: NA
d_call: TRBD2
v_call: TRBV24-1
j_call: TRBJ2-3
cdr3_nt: TGTGCCACCAGTGATTCCCCGGGACTAGGCACAGATACGCAGTATTTT
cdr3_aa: CATSDSPGLGTDTQYF

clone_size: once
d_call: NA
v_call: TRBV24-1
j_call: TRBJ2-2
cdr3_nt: TGTGCCACCAGTCCGCGGGCAAACACCGGGGAGCTGTTTTTT
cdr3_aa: CATSPRANTGELFF

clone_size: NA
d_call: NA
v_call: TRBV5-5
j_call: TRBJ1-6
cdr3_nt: TGTGCCAGCAGCTTGTACGCAGAGGCCTTTTATAATTCACCCCTCCACTTT
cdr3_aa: CASSLYAEAFYNSPLHF

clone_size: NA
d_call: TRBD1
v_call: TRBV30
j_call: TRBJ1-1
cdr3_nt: TGTGCCTGGACAGGGGGAGTCAGGTACACTGAAGCTTTCTTT
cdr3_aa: CAWTGGVRYTEAFF

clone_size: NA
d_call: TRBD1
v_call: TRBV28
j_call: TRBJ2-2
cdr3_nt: TGTGCCAGCAGTCCGCAAATACAGGGGTCGAACACCGGGGAGCTGTTTTTT
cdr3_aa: CASSPQIQGSNTGELFF

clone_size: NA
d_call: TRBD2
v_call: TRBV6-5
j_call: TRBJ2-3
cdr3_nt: TGTGCCATCCGCACCGGGACTAGCGGGGGGGATACGCAGTATTTT
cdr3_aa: CAIRTGTSGGDTQYF

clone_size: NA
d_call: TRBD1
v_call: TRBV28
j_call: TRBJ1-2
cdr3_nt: TGTGCCAGCAGTCCTCAGGGGGCGCAGTATGGCTACACCTTC
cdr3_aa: CASSPQGAQYGYTF

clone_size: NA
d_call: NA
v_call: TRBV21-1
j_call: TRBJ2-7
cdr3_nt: TGTGCCAGCAGCAAAAGGACTCTGGACGAGCAGTACTTC
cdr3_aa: CASSKRTLDEQYF

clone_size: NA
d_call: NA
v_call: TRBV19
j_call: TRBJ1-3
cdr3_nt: TGTGCCAGTAGCCCCGCAGGGGCTCCCTCTGGAAACACCATATATTTT
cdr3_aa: CASSPAGAPSGNTIYF

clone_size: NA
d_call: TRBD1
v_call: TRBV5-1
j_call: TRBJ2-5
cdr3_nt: TGCGCCAGCAGCTCAGGGGGTAGGGAGACCCAGTACTTC
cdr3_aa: CASSSGGRETQYF

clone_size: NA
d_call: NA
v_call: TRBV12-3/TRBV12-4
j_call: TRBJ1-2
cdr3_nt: TGTGCCAGCAGTTCCCTTAGCTATGGCTACACCTTC
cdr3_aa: CASSSLSYGYTF

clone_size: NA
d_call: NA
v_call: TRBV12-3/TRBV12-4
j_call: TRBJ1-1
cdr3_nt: TGTGCCAGCAGTTTAGGACAGAACACTGAAGCTTTCTTT
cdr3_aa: CASSLGQNTEAFF

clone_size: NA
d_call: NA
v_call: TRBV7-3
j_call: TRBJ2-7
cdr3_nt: TGTGCCAGCAGCTTGGGAGGGGGGACCTACGAGCAGTACTTC
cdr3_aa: CASSLGGGTYEQYF

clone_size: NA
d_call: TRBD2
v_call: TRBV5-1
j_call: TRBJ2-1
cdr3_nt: TGCGCCAGCAGGTCGGGGGGATCCTACAATGAGCAGTTCTTC
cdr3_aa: CASRSGGSYNEQFF

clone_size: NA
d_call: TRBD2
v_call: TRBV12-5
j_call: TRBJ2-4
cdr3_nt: TGTGCTAGTGGTTTCCAATCGGGACTAGCGGGAGGTGGAGCCAAAAACATTCAGTACTTC
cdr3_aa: CASGFQSGLAGGGAKNIQYF